This TCR beta chain was recovered during a study of T cells in Graves' hyperthyroidism and ophthalmopathy. Regarding the study as a whole: The model's output predicted ophthalmopathy at a median of around 6.9 months prior to onset. Researchers found most expanded thyroid clonotypes above 0.001 in blood as well.

As concerns this clonotype: Antigen unknown.

Graves' hyperthyroidism is called stable when ophthalmopathy does not progress within 18 months. A roughly 9.7 ml volume of fresh peripheral blood provided the PBMCs. The CDR3 regions of TCR beta were amplified from RNA transcripts. HTBI primers were used for first-round RT-PCR of the TCR CDR3. TCRdb itself ran the multiplex PCR reads through MiXCR, one entry per CDR3 protein. The sample consists of more than 450,000 distinct CDR3 sequences, approximately 15% of them appearing once. The germline gives CDR1 MNHEY, CDR2 SMNVEV (reference sequence). V lost 0 bases to trimming and J lost 6 bases; unmatched junction nucleotides: 10. CDR3 size: 16 residues.

Sequencing used blood. The source is a woman aged 40-49 years with Graves' hyperthyroidism. The chain combines TRBV27 with TRBJ2-7; 8 positions agree with TRBD2. In nucleotides, the CDR3 is TGTGCCAGCAGTTTATCCCCAGCGGGAGTGGGTTTCGAGCAGTACTTC. Protein: CASSLSPAGVGFEQYF.